The 25 T cell receptor beta chains reported below all come from one sample, sequenced in a study of a mutant IDH1 vaccine in newly diagnosed glioma. Libraries were prepared by immunoSEQ multiplex PCR; TCRdb keeps only in-frame clonotypes and omits some of them. The sample consists of approximately 50,000 clones, approximately 87% of them appearing once. The antigens of these receptors remain unknown. Time point in this sample: week 23, last vaccination. Doses of 300 ug of mutant IDH1 20-mer peptide were given with topical imiquimod. Specimen: PBMCs, collected from a glioma patient whose treatment included an IDH1 peptide vaccine. All receptors come from a man in his forties or fifties with glioma.

The J gene is TRBJ2-7, the V gene TRBV9; 12 bases fit TRBD2. This CDR3 region has 14 residues. Germline CDR1 is SGDLS and CDR2 is YYNGEE. Unmatched junction bases numbered 5, after V lost 4 bases and J lost 6 bases. CDR3 residues: CASSTPSGRGEQYF. The CDR3 DNA follows: TGTGCCAGCAGCACGCCTAGCGGGAGGGGCGAGCAGTACTTC.

The chain links TRBV6-1 to TRBJ1-1, with D uncertain. The CDR3 covers 13 residues. V gave up 6 bases and J gave up 0 bases, with 8 bases separating them. Germline CDR1 and CDR2: MNHNS and SASEGT. The CDR3 protein is CASRLNMNTEAFF. CDR3 DNA sequence: TGTGCCAGCAGACTTAACATGAACACTGAAGCTTTCTTT.

The CDR3 DNA sequence: TGCGCCAGCAGCATTGGACAGGGGAATTACGAGCAGTACTTC. It codes for CASSIGQGNYEQYF. This chain connects TRBV5-1 to TRBJ2-7; 9 nucleotides match TRBD1. The CDR3 has 14 residues. V dropped 4 bases and J dropped 4; count of bases not matched to a gene: 6. Looked up from germline, CDR1 is SGHRS and CDR2 is YFSETQ.

This chain connects TRBV28 to TRBJ2-1; 11 bases map to TRBD2. V lost 4 bases to trimming and J lost 5 bases; unmatched junction nucleotides: 10. The CDR3 extends over 17 amino acids. Germline assignment: CDR1 MDHEN and CDR2 SYDVKM. The chain's CDR3 is CASSWKIAGGLDNEQFF. Written as DNA, the CDR3 is TGTGCCAGCAGTTGGAAGATAGCGGGAGGGCTCGACAATGAGCAGTTCTTC.

This clone has just a few counts. This rearrangement joins TRBV5-6 to TRBJ2-3, with 8 bases identical to TRBD1. Germline CDR1 reads SGHDT; CDR2 reads YYEEEE. The CDR3 sequence is 17 residues long. V was pared by 2 bases and J by 0 bases, with 8 bases of the junction left unmatched. Here the CDR3 DNA reads TGTGCCAGCAGCTTTACAGGGGGTTTTCACAGCACAGATACGCAGTATTTT. Amino acid sequence: CASSFTGGFHSTDTQYF.

DNA of the CDR3: TGTGCCAGCAGTGACTCAAGACAGGAAGGATCCTACGAGCAGTACTTC. It yields the protein CASSDSRQEGSYEQYF. This chain joins TRBV6-4 and TRBJ2-7; perhaps TRBD1 as D (6 bases). V lost 0 bases, J lost 1 base, and 13 bases lay in between. CDR3 size: 16 residues. Germline V lookup: CDR1 MRHNA, CDR2 SNTAGT.

As DNA, the CDR3 is TGTGCCAGCAGCTTAGTACAGGGGGCGCATGGCTACACCTTC. Encoded protein: CASSLVQGAHGYTF. The V gene is TRBV7-2, the J gene TRBJ1-2; TRBD1 matches 9 bases. With 1 base clipped from V and 6 bases from J, the junction kept 3 bases outside the gene matches. Germline lookup yields CDR1 SGHTA and CDR2 FQGNSA. The CDR3 runs to 14 residues.

The V call is TRBV5-1, the J call TRBJ2-4, with 8 nucleotides matching TRBD2. The CDR3 spans 17 residues. V shed 0 bases and J 1 base; nucleotides not matched to a gene: 6. CDR1 and CDR2 from the germline V gene are SGHRS and YFSETQ. The CDR3 reads CASSLAPAGAAKNIQYF. The CDR3 DNA reads TGCGCCAGCAGCTTGGCCCCAGCGGGAGCGGCCAAAAACATTCAGTACTTC.

This clone came up a few times. The rearrangement uses TRBV5-1 and TRBJ2-7; no clear D. Germline CDR1 and CDR2: SGHRS and YFSETQ. Trimming cost V 0 bases and J 7 bases, with 11 bases left between them. There are 13 residues in the CDR3. The CDR3: CASSLEPSREQYF. CDR3 DNA: TGCGCCAGCAGCTTGGAACCCTCCCGGGAGCAGTACTTC.

The chain has TRBV6-6 and TRBJ2-1; D unresolved. There are 11 residues in the CDR3. Trimming took 6 bases from V and 8 from J, leaving 8 bases between them. From germline, CDR1 is MNHNY and CDR2 SVGAGI (reference sequence). CDR3 nucleotide sequence: TGTGCCAGCAGCCTGAACCATGAGCAGTTCTTC. Translating gives CASSLNHEQFF.

The sample holds one count of this clone. The gene calls are TRBV5-1 and TRBJ1-4; D might be TRBD1 (6 bases). This CDR3 spans 14 amino acids. CDR1 is SGHRS, CDR2 YFSETQ, per germline. V was clipped by 5 bases and J by 4 bases, with 12 bases between them. CDR3 protein: CASRSGAGNEKLFF. CDR3 bases: TGCGCCAGCAGATCAGGGGCCGGTAATGAAAAACTGTTTTTT.

The rearrangement uses TRBV11-3 and TRBJ2-1; a possible D gene is TRBD1 (6 bases). The CDR3 is made up of 13 amino acids. The germline V gene has CDR1 SGHNT and CDR2 YENEEA. V was trimmed by 5 bases and J by 10 bases, leaving 15 bases between them. CDR3 protein: CASSLGASLEQFF. As DNA, the CDR3 is TGTGCCAGCAGCCTGGGGGCTAGCCTAGAGCAGTTCTTC.

The V gene is TRBV5-1, the J gene TRBJ1-1; D call uncertain. V lost 0 bases and J 5 bases, leaving 8 bases between the germline ends. Germline CDR1 is SGHRS and CDR2 is YFSETQ. The CDR3 spans 13 residues. The CDR3 loop is CASSLEGKTEAFF. In DNA form, the CDR3 reads TGCGCCAGCAGCTTGGAGGGAAAGACTGAAGCTTTCTTT. Based on the CDR3 plus reference TRBV5-1 and TRBJ1-1, the full variable domain is KAGVTQTPRYLIKTRGQQVTLSCSPISGHRSVSWYQQTPGQGLQFLFEYFSETQRNKGNFPGRFSGRQFSNSRSEMNVSTLELGDSALYLCASSLEGKTEAFFGQGTRLTVV.

The chain carries TRBV7-9 and TRBJ2-4, with 7 bases fitting TRBD2. Per the germline V gene, CDR1 is SEHNR and CDR2 is FQNEAQ (reference sequence). V shed 8 bases, J shed 2 bases, and the junction held 9 bases outside the gene matches. This CDR3 comprises 15 residues. The CDR3 sequence is CASRSGVDPKNIQYF. CDR3 DNA sequence: TGTGCCAGCCGAAGCGGGGTCGATCCCAAAAACATTCAGTACTTC.

The CDR3 sequence is CSVASQSGRVSTEAFF. The CDR3 bases are TGCAGCGTTGCTTCACAGTCAGGACGCGTGAGCACTGAAGCTTTCTTT. The chain employs TRBV29-1 and TRBJ1-1; D uncertain. The V end lost 4 bases, the J end lost 4 bases, and 22 bases lay between the germline ends. This CDR3 has 16 residues. The germline V gene has CDR1 SQVTM and CDR2 ANQGSEA. The full variable domain, in which reference TRBV29-1 and TRBJ1-1 provide the parts outside the CDR3, is SAVISQKPSRDICQRGTSLTIQCQVDSQVTMMFWYRQQPGQSLTLIATANQGSEATYESGFVIDKFPISRPNLTFSTLTVSNMSPEDSSIYLCSVASQSGRVSTEAFFGQGTRLTVV.

Only a few counts were recorded for this clone. The chain employs TRBV7-2 and TRBJ2-1, with D tentatively TRBD1 or TRBD2 (6 bases each). The CDR3 totals 16 residues. V was trimmed by 5 bases and J by 0 bases, leaving 14 bases between them. Germline V gene sequence: CDR1 SGHTA, CDR2 FQGNSA. The CDR3 loop reads CASSAGGITSYNEQFF. The CDR3 region has the DNA TGTGCCAGCAGCGCCGGGGGCATCACCTCCTACAATGAGCAGTTCTTC.

CDR3 bases: TGTGCCAGCAGTATGGTGGAGCAGTACTTC. This codes for CASSMVEQYF. This sequence joins TRBV28 and TRBJ2-7; D gene uncertain. Per the germline V gene, CDR1 is MDHEN and CDR2 is SYDVKM. V was trimmed by 5 bases and J by 7 bases, leaving 6 bases between them. This CDR3 is built from 10 residues.

J is TRBJ2-5 and V is TRBV7-2; D call uncertain. This CDR3 is built from 13 residues. The ends were cut back, 2 bases at V and 5 bases at J, with 9 bases in the middle. Germline V CDR1 and CDR2: SGHTA, FQGNSA. The chain's CDR3 is CASSLTLLETQYF. The CDR3 DNA is TGTGCCAGCAGCTTAACTCTCCTGGAGACCCAGTACTTC.

The chain links TRBV19 to TRBJ2-3; 10 bases line up with TRBD2. Per the germline V gene, CDR1 is LNHDA and CDR2 is SQIVND (reference sequence). Trimming at V came to 4 bases and at J to 0 bases, leaving 13 bases not matched to a gene. This CDR3 is 19 amino acids long. CDR3 region: CASSRTGLALLTSTDTQYF. CDR3 in DNA: TGTGCCAGTAGTAGGACGGGACTAGCGCTTCTAACTAGCACAGATACGCAGTATTTT.

V usage is TRBV6-1 and J usage is TRBJ1-2, with D unclear. The CDR3 extends over 17 amino acids. Germline loops: CDR1 MNHNS, CDR2 SASEGT. Trimming removed 0 bases from V and 0 bases from J, with 14 bases in between. This CDR3 is CASSEATTFGTNYGYTF. The CDR3 nucleotides are TGTGCCAGCAGTGAAGCCACGACATTCGGGACTAACTATGGCTACACCTTC.

This chain links TRBV5-4 with TRBJ2-7, with D maybe TRBD1 (5 bases). The CDR3 length is 14 residues. Germline V gene data show CDR1 as SGHNT and CDR2 as YYREEE (reference sequence). Trimming removed 5 bases from V and 6 bases from J, with 18 bases in between. CDR3 in amino acids: CASRQGASSLEQYF. CDR3 sequence (DNA): TGTGCCAGCAGGCAAGGGGCTTCCTCCCTCGAGCAGTACTTC. Supplemented by reference TRBV5-4 and TRBJ2-7, the full variable domain reads ETGVTQSPTHLIKTRGQQVTLRCSSQSGHNTVSWYQQALGQGPQFIFQYYREEENGRGNFPPRFSGLQFPNYSSELNVNALELDDSALYLCASRQGASSLEQYFGPGTRLTVT.

This chain joins TRBV7-6 and TRBJ2-7; D unresolved. Per the germline V gene, CDR1 is SGHVS and CDR2 is FNYEAQ. The CDR3 runs to 14 residues. Trimming removed 2 bases at V and 0 bases at J, with 8 bases between. The chain's CDR3 is CASSLQETSYEQYF. In DNA, the CDR3 is TGTGCCAGCAGCTTACAAGAGACCTCCTACGAGCAGTACTTC.

The chain employs TRBV9 and TRBJ2-1; possibly TRBD2 for D (5 bases). CDR3 size: 15 residues. V was clipped by 0 bases and J by 6 bases, with 13 bases between them. Germline CDR1 SGDLS, CDR2 YYNGEE. DNA of the CDR3: TGTGCCAGCAGCGTAGGGTGGGAGCCCTCCAATGAGCAGTTCTTC. It encodes CASSVGWEPSNEQFF.

J is TRBJ1-5 and V is TRBV11-2; D ambiguous. Per the germline V gene, CDR1 is SGHAT and CDR2 is FQNNGV. The CDR3 is made up of 13 amino acids. V was shortened by 0 bases and J by 7 bases, with 7 bases between the two germline ends. The CDR3 sequence is CASSLDMLQPQHF. The CDR3 bases are TGTGCCAGCAGCTTAGATATGTTACAGCCCCAGCATTTT.

The chain is built from TRBV4-2 and TRBJ2-2, with 8 bases aligning to TRBD1. V shed 3 bases and J 3 bases; nucleotides not matched to a gene: 12. This CDR3 comprises 18 residues. The germline CDR1 and CDR2 sequences are LGHNA and YNFKEQ. CDR3 in DNA: TGTGCCAGCAGCCATAATCCGGATACAGGGGGAGACACCGGGGAGCTGTTTTTT. Translating gives CASSHNPDTGGDTGELFF.